The rows below give T cell receptor beta chains drawn from one sample of a study of T cells in Graves' hyperthyroidism and ophthalmopathy. TCRdb ran MiXCR on the multiplex PCR reads and lists one entry per CDR3 protein. The repertoire includes approximately 24,000 distinct CDR3 sequences, under 55% of them detected once, and about 25% sits in the top ten. Input material: blood. The source of these receptors is a woman between 40 and 50 years old with Graves' hyperthyroidism that later progressed to Graves' ophthalmopathy. Both conserved end residues are trimmed from each CDR3. D genes are given only for firm matches.

d_call j_call v_call cdr3_aa
TRBD2 TRBJ2-5 TRBV5-6 ASSLGLAGGPGQETQY
TRBD1 TRBJ1-3 TRBV9 ASSGLQGSSSGNTIY
- TRBJ1-1 TRBV15 ATSRDRLGGNTEAF
- TRBJ1-1 TRBV7-2 ASSHGLTEAF
- TRBJ2-5 TRBV10-2 ASSNQETQY
TRBD1 TRBJ1-1 TRBV15 ATSRSPDRDGYVTEAF
TRBD2 TRBJ2-3 TRBV20-1 SATTSGSITDTQY
- TRBJ1-1 TRBV5-1 ASSTGMNTEAF
- TRBJ2-3 TRBV6-5 ASSLLVPGTDTQY
TRBD1 TRBJ1-1 TRBV10-2 ASSDQTGMNTEAF
- TRBJ2-6 TRBV5-5 ASAAVLVQGANVLT
- TRBJ2-1 TRBV19 ASTLQGTVNEQF
- TRBJ1-4 TRBV12-3/TRBV12-4 ASSPTNEKLF
- TRBJ1-6 TRBV20-1 SARVGGAGYNSPLH
- TRBJ1-1 TRBV7-9 ASNQGTKAS
TRBD1 TRBJ1-2 TRBV15 ATSIRTGDYGYT
- TRBJ1-3 TRBV5-5 ASSLGGSGNTIY
TRBD2 TRBJ2-3 TRBV4-2 ASSQDLAGGTDTQY
- TRBJ2-7 TRBV29-1 SDEEIQGSEQY
- TRBJ1-1 TRBV29-1 SVESLNTEAF
- TRBJ2-3 TRBV28 ASSFGVGTDTQY
- TRBJ2-7 TRBV2 ASSESSGVSYEQY